The sequence of this TCR beta chain was determined in a study of neurological immune-mediated disorders. General study results and limits: Multiple sclerosis patients had less TCR clonal expansion than even healthy controls, unlike HTLV-1-associated myelopathy.

As for the cDNA, it was generated by 5'RACE with 10-nucleotide random UMIs. TCRdb reprocessed the 5' RACE reads with MiXCR, giving one entry per CDR3 protein. The sample records around 97,000 distinct CDR3 sequences, 10% to 14% being singletons. Documented time point: longitudinal time-point 3. The unsorted libraries were generated from a total of 2 million PBMCs, which had been stored in RNAlater at -80 C. In its sample, this clonotype ranks as medium-sized. Its antigen is unknown. This CDR3 has 14 residues. Germline CDR1 is DFQATT and CDR2 is SNEGSKA (reference sequence). V lost 2 bases, J lost 2 bases, and 12 bases lay in between.

The TCR sequence derives from a female donor with HTLV-1-associated myelopathy (HAM/TSP). V usage is TRBV20-1 and J usage is TRBJ2-5; D may be TRBD1 (6 bases). Sequenced sample: PBMCs. For the CDR3, the DNA is TGCAGTGCTAGACCAGGGGCACAGCAAGAGACCCAGTACTTC. Its translation: CSARPGAQQETQYF.